A selection of T cell receptor beta chains follows, all from one sample in a study of radiation and T cells in renal cell carcinoma. Assay: immunoSEQ multiplex PCR; the TCRdb copy retains only in-frame clones and omits some. The top ten clones hold 3% of a sample with about 130,000 clones, roughly four fifths of them seen once. The source material was blood, sampled from a patient whose treatment included radiotherapy and nephrectomy. The source is a woman aged 60 to 75 with renal cell carcinoma. CDR3s include the opening cysteine and the closing phenylalanine or tryptophan. Fields, in order: J gene, D gene, V gene, clone size, CDR3 protein, CDR3 DNA. A D gene is named only where the DNA matches it firmly. Rows may omit the clone size; those that give it use once, few, many or a size class.

j_call: TRBJ2-5
d_call: -
v_call: TRBV7-8
clone_size: -
cdr3_aa: CASSPDRGIVKETQYF
cdr3_nt: TGTGCCAGCAGCCCAGACCGCGGGATAGTAAAAGAGACCCAGTACTTC

j_call: TRBJ1-5
d_call: -
v_call: TRBV28
clone_size: -
cdr3_aa: CASSFHTGPYRNSNQPQHF
cdr3_nt: TGTGCCAGCAGTTTCCACACAGGCCCATACCGAAATAGCAATCAGCCCCAGCATTTT

j_call: TRBJ1-6
d_call: -
v_call: TRBV9
clone_size: -
cdr3_aa: CASSREGSPLHF
cdr3_nt: TGTGCCAGCAGCCGGGAAGGTTCACCCCTCCACTTT

j_call: TRBJ1-2
d_call: TRBD1
v_call: TRBV6-6
clone_size: -
cdr3_aa: CASSLGDRVYGYTF
cdr3_nt: TGTGCCAGCAGTTTGGGGGACAGGGTTTATGGCTACACCTTC

j_call: TRBJ1-6
d_call: -
v_call: TRBV28
clone_size: -
cdr3_aa: CASSLKEDTTVVPLHF
cdr3_nt: TGTGCCAGCAGTTTAAAAGAGGACACTACAGTGGTCCCCCTCCACTTT

j_call: TRBJ2-5
d_call: -
v_call: TRBV5-1
clone_size: once
cdr3_aa: CASSLGRAETQYF
cdr3_nt: TGTGCCAGCAGCTTGGGCAGGGCGGAGACCCAGTACTTC

j_call: TRBJ2-7
d_call: -
v_call: TRBV5-1
clone_size: -
cdr3_aa: CASSASLQGTNEQYF
cdr3_nt: TGCGCCAGCAGCGCTAGTCTACAGGGAACTAACGAGCAGTACTTC

j_call: TRBJ1-1
d_call: -
v_call: TRBV4-1
clone_size: -
cdr3_aa: CASSLEARLNTEAFF
cdr3_nt: TGCGCCAGCAGCTTAGAGGCCCGGTTGAACACTGAAGCTTTCTTT

j_call: TRBJ1-1
d_call: TRBD1
v_call: TRBV18
clone_size: few
cdr3_aa: CASSQTGGTEAFF
cdr3_nt: TGTGCCAGCTCCCAGACAGGGGGCACTGAAGCTTTCTTT

j_call: TRBJ2-7
d_call: TRBD2
v_call: TRBV18
clone_size: once
cdr3_aa: CASSLLAGVEGYEQYF
cdr3_nt: TGTGCCAGCTCACTGCTAGCGGGAGTAGAAGGCTACGAGCAGTACTTC

j_call: TRBJ2-1
d_call: -
v_call: TRBV6-5
clone_size: -
cdr3_aa: CASSRRNEQFF
cdr3_nt: TGTGCCAGCAGCCGTCGGAATGAGCAGTTCTTC

j_call: TRBJ1-1
d_call: -
v_call: TRBV7-6
clone_size: -
cdr3_aa: CASSLGSFTEAFF
cdr3_nt: TGTGCCAGCAGCTTAGGCTCATTCACTGAAGCTTTCTTT

j_call: TRBJ1-2
d_call: -
v_call: TRBV19
clone_size: once
cdr3_aa: CASSSTKTGFYGYTF
cdr3_nt: TGTGCCAGTAGTTCAACCAAAACAGGGTTTTATGGCTACACCTTC

j_call: TRBJ2-1
d_call: -
v_call: TRBV28
clone_size: -
cdr3_aa: CASSLSDYSYNEQFF
cdr3_nt: TGTGCCAGCAGTTTATCGGACTATTCTTACAATGAGCAGTTCTTC

j_call: TRBJ2-7
d_call: -
v_call: TRBV11-3
clone_size: -
cdr3_aa: CASSFSSGEQYF
cdr3_nt: TGTGCCAGCAGCTTCTCATCGGGTGAGCAGTACTTC

j_call: TRBJ1-5
d_call: -
v_call: TRBV28
clone_size: -
cdr3_aa: CASSLDSNQPQHF
cdr3_nt: TGTGCCAGCAGTTTGGATAGCAATCAGCCCCAGCATTTT

j_call: TRBJ1-5
d_call: -
v_call: TRBV6-6
clone_size: once
cdr3_aa: CASRLSLQPQHF
cdr3_nt: TGTGCCAGCAGACTCTCTCTCCAGCCCCAGCATTTT

j_call: TRBJ1-1
d_call: -
v_call: TRBV5-1
clone_size: -
cdr3_aa: CASSLGAHTEAFF
cdr3_nt: TGCGCCAGCAGCTTGGGGGCACATACTGAAGCTTTCTTT

j_call: TRBJ2-7
d_call: TRBD1
v_call: TRBV4-2
clone_size: -
cdr3_aa: CASSRGASGTGSLNRYEQYF
cdr3_nt: TGTGCCAGCAGCCGAGGGGCGTCTGGGACAGGGTCTTTGAATCGCTACGAGCAGTACTTC

j_call: TRBJ1-3
d_call: -
v_call: TRBV18
clone_size: once
cdr3_aa: CASSPSGSSGNTIYF
cdr3_nt: TGTGCCAGCTCACCCTCGGGCAGCTCTGGAAACACCATATATTTT

j_call: TRBJ2-7
d_call: TRBD2
v_call: TRBV28
clone_size: once
cdr3_aa: CASSLLLIPGSGSSYEQYF
cdr3_nt: TGTGCCAGCAGTTTACTCTTGATTCCCGGTAGCGGGAGTTCCTACGAGCAGTACTTC

j_call: TRBJ2-7
d_call: -
v_call: TRBV2
clone_size: -
cdr3_aa: CASSERVLSYEQYF
cdr3_nt: TGTGCCAGCAGTGAAAGAGTGCTATCGTACGAGCAGTACTTC

j_call: TRBJ1-2
d_call: -
v_call: TRBV6-5
clone_size: -
cdr3_aa: CASSYSVVNYGYTF
cdr3_nt: TGTGCCAGCAGTTACTCGGTCGTAAACTATGGCTACACCTTC

j_call: TRBJ2-5
d_call: -
v_call: TRBV7-3
clone_size: -
cdr3_aa: CASSATGTQETQYF
cdr3_nt: TGTGCCAGCAGCGCCACAGGCACACAAGAGACCCAGTACTTC

j_call: TRBJ1-5
d_call: -
v_call: TRBV5-5
clone_size: -
cdr3_aa: CASSLGDRPHQPQHF
cdr3_nt: TGTGCCAGCAGCTTGGGAGACAGACCCCATCAGCCCCAGCATTTT

j_call: TRBJ1-2
d_call: TRBD1
v_call: TRBV15
clone_size: -
cdr3_aa: CATSRGTGGHYGYTF
cdr3_nt: TGTGCCACCAGCAGAGGGACAGGGGGACACTATGGCTACACCTTC

j_call: TRBJ1-5
d_call: -
v_call: TRBV2
clone_size: -
cdr3_aa: CASSEQAGNQPQHF
cdr3_nt: TGTGCCAGCAGTGAACAGGCGGGCAATCAGCCCCAGCATTTT

j_call: TRBJ2-1
d_call: TRBD2
v_call: TRBV9
clone_size: -
cdr3_aa: CASSVVISGRAEQFF
cdr3_nt: TGTGCCAGCAGCGTAGTTATCAGCGGGAGGGCCGAGCAGTTCTTC

j_call: TRBJ2-1
d_call: -
v_call: TRBV7-8
clone_size: -
cdr3_aa: CASSLAGPGSEQFF
cdr3_nt: TGTGCCAGCAGCTTAGCTGGTCCAGGGAGTGAGCAGTTCTTC

j_call: TRBJ2-7
d_call: TRBD1
v_call: TRBV6-6
clone_size: few
cdr3_aa: CASSYPGTGTYEQYF
cdr3_nt: TGTGCCAGCAGTTACCCCGGGACAGGGACCTACGAGCAGTACTTC

j_call: TRBJ1-2
d_call: -
v_call: TRBV9
clone_size: -
cdr3_aa: CASSDRGGRSGYTF
cdr3_nt: TGTGCCAGCAGCGACCGTGGGGGGCGAAGTGGCTACACCTTC

j_call: TRBJ1-6
d_call: -
v_call: TRBV2
clone_size: few
cdr3_aa: CASSEGGPVIGSPLHF
cdr3_nt: TGTGCCAGCAGTGAAGGCGGACCCGTCATAGGTTCACCCCTCCACTTT

j_call: TRBJ1-6
d_call: -
v_call: TRBV28
clone_size: -
cdr3_aa: CASSQWDPIYNSPLHF
cdr3_nt: TGTGCCAGCAGCCAATGGGACCCTATCTATAATTCACCCCTCCACTTT

j_call: TRBJ2-2
d_call: -
v_call: TRBV7-9
clone_size: once
cdr3_aa: CASSLDGTGELFF
cdr3_nt: TGTGCCAGCAGCTTAGATGGCACCGGGGAGCTGTTTTTT

j_call: TRBJ2-3
d_call: -
v_call: TRBV7-9
clone_size: -
cdr3_aa: CASSFSGTSTDTQYF
cdr3_nt: TGTGCCAGCAGCTTCTCAGGGACTAGCACAGATACGCAGTATTTT

j_call: TRBJ1-1
d_call: -
v_call: TRBV28
clone_size: -
cdr3_aa: CASSVLRGHSMNTEAFF
cdr3_nt: TGTGCCAGCAGCGTTCTCAGGGGCCACTCCATGAACACTGAAGCTTTCTTT

j_call: TRBJ1-4
d_call: -
v_call: TRBV16
clone_size: -
cdr3_aa: CASSLGHGNEKLFF
cdr3_nt: TGTGCCAGCAGCCTGGGACACGGGAATGAAAAACTGTTTTTT

j_call: TRBJ1-1
d_call: -
v_call: TRBV28
clone_size: -
cdr3_aa: CASGVGSPPEAFF
cdr3_nt: TGTGCCAGTGGGGTAGGGTCCCCTCCTGAAGCTTTCTTT

j_call: TRBJ1-1
d_call: -
v_call: TRBV6-5
clone_size: few
cdr3_aa: CASSYSGGTGAFF
cdr3_nt: TGTGCCAGCAGTTACTCCGGGGGTACGGGCGCTTTCTTT

j_call: TRBJ1-1
d_call: -
v_call: TRBV7-9
clone_size: -
cdr3_aa: CASSLYQAIEAFF
cdr3_nt: TGTGCCAGCAGCTTATATCAGGCCATTGAAGCTTTCTTT

j_call: TRBJ1-2
d_call: TRBD1
v_call: TRBV19
clone_size: -
cdr3_aa: CASRESGQVYGYTF
cdr3_nt: TGTGCCAGTAGGGAGTCGGGACAGGTCTATGGCTACACCTTC

j_call: TRBJ2-7
d_call: -
v_call: TRBV5-4
clone_size: -
cdr3_aa: CASSSRDNYEQYF
cdr3_nt: TGTGCCAGCAGCTCCCGGGATAACTACGAGCAGTACTTC

j_call: TRBJ1-3
d_call: TRBD1
v_call: TRBV25-1
clone_size: -
cdr3_aa: CASSPSGGYSGNTIYF
cdr3_nt: TGTGCCAGCAGCCCTTCAGGGGGATACTCTGGAAACACCATATATTTT

j_call: TRBJ2-5
d_call: -
v_call: TRBV2
clone_size: -
cdr3_aa: CASSALVYQETQYF
cdr3_nt: TGTGCCAGCAGTGCACTCGTGTACCAAGAGACCCAGTACTTC

j_call: TRBJ2-1
d_call: -
v_call: TRBV4-3
clone_size: -
cdr3_aa: CASSQDLTRVGNEQFF
cdr3_nt: TGCGCCAGCAGCCAAGATCTTACGCGGGTGGGTAATGAGCAGTTCTTC

j_call: TRBJ1-4
d_call: -
v_call: TRBV4-1
clone_size: -
cdr3_aa: CASGHEKLFF
cdr3_nt: TGCGCCAGCGGTCATGAAAAACTGTTTTTT

j_call: TRBJ2-3
d_call: TRBD1
v_call: TRBV9
clone_size: -
cdr3_aa: CASSVGQGRDTQYF
cdr3_nt: TGTGCCAGCAGCGTCGGACAGGGAAGAGATACGCAGTATTTT

j_call: TRBJ2-3
d_call: -
v_call: TRBV25-1
clone_size: -
cdr3_aa: CASSDPGLYRSDTQYF
cdr3_nt: TGTGCCAGCAGTGACCCCGGCCTATACCGTTCAGATACGCAGTATTTT

j_call: TRBJ2-2
d_call: -
v_call: TRBV5-1
clone_size: -
cdr3_aa: CASSLGVPNTGELFF
cdr3_nt: TGCGCCAGCAGCTTGGGGGTACCCAACACCGGGGAGCTGTTTTTT

j_call: TRBJ2-7
d_call: -
v_call: TRBV6-6
clone_size: once
cdr3_aa: CASSYSGPTYEQYF
cdr3_nt: TGTGCCAGCAGTTATTCGGGACCGACCTACGAGCAGTACTTC

j_call: TRBJ1-1
d_call: -
v_call: TRBV5-1
clone_size: -
cdr3_aa: CASSLGDSRGSEAFF
cdr3_nt: TGCGCCAGCAGCTTGGGAGATTCGCGGGGCTCTGAAGCTTTCTTT

j_call: TRBJ1-4
d_call: TRBD1
v_call: TRBV19
clone_size: -
cdr3_aa: CASSLNRGPATNEKLFF
cdr3_nt: TGTGCCAGTAGTTTAAACAGGGGGCCTGCAACTAATGAAAAACTGTTTTTT